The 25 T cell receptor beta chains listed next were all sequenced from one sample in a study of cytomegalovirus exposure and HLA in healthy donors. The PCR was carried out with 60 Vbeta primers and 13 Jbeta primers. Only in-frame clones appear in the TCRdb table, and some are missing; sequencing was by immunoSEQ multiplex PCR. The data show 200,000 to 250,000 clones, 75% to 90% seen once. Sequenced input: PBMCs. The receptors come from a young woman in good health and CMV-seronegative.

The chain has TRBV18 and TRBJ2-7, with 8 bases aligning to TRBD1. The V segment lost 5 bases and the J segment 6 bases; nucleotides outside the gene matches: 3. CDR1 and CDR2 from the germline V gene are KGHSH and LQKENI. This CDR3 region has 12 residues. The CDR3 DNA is TGTGCCAGCTCAACCGGACAGGGCGAGCAGTACTTC. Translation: CASSTGQGEQYF.

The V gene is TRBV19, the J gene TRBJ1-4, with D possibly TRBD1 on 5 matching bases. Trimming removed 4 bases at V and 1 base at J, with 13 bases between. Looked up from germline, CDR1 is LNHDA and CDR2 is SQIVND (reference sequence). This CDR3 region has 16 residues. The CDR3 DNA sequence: TGTGCCAGTAGTACCGACAACAGGAGAACTAATGAAAAACTGTTTTTT. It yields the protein CASSTDNRRTNEKLFF.

The CDR3 sequence: CASTLGEGDTEAFF. CDR3 coding DNA: TGTGCCAGCACCCTCGGGGAGGGTGACACTGAAGCTTTCTTT. The chain carries TRBV6-6 and TRBJ1-1; D is unresolved. V was cut by 7 bases and J by 3 bases, with 15 bases left in between. The CDR3 length is 14 residues. Germline V CDR1 and CDR2: MNHNY, SVGAGI (reference sequence).

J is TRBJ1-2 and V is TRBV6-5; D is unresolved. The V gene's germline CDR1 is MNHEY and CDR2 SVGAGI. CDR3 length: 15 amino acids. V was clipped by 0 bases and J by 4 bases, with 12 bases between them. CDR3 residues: CASSYSKEGGYGYTF. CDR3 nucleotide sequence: TGTGCCAGCAGTTACTCGAAAGAGGGAGGCTATGGCTACACCTTC.

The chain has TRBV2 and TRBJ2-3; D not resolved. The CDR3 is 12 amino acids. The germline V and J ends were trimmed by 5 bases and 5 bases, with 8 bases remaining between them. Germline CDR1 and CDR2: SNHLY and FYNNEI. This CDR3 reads CASSHHRDTQYF. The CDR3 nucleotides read TGTGCCAGCAGTCACCATAGAGATACGCAGTATTTT.

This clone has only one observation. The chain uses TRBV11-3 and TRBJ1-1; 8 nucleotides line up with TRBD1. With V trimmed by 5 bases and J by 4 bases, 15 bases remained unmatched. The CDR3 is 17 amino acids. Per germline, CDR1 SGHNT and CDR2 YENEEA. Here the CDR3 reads CASSQAWQGARGTEAFF. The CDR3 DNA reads TGTGCCAGCAGCCAAGCATGGCAGGGGGCGCGTGGCACTGAAGCTTTCTTT.

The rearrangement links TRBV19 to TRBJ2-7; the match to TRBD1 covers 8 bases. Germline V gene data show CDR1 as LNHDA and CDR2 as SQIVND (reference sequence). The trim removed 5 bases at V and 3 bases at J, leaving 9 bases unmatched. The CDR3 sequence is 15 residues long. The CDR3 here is CASSPKTGVSYEQYF. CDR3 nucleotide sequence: TGTGCCAGTAGTCCCAAGACAGGGGTTAGCTACGAGCAGTACTTC.

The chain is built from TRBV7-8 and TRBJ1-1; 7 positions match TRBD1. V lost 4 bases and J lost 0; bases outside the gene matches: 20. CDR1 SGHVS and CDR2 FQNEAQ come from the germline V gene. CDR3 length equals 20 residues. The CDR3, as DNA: TGTGCCAGCAGCTCAACAGGGGTTAAGCCCCCAAATTTTATGAACACTGAAGCTTTCTTT. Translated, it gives CASSSTGVKPPNFMNTEAFF.

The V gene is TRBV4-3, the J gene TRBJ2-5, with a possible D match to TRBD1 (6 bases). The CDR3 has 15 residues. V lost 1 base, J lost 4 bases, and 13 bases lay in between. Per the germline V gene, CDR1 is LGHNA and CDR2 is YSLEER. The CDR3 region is CASSQAARGRETQYF. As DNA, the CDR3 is TGCGCCAGCAGCCAAGCGGCCAGGGGAAGAGAGACCCAGTACTTC.

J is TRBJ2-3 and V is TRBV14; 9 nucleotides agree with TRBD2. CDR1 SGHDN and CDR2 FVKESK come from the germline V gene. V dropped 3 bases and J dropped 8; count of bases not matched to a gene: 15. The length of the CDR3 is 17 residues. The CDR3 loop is CASSQNFAGGRVFTQYF. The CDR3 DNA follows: TGTGCCAGCAGCCAGAACTTCGCTGGCGGGAGGGTCTTTACGCAGTATTTT.

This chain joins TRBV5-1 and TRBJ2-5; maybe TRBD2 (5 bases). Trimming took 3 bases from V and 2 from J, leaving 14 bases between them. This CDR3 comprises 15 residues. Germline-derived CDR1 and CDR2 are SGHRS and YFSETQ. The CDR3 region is CASSSRTGRQETQYF. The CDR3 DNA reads TGCGCCAGCAGCTCCAGGACTGGCCGACAAGAGACCCAGTACTTC.

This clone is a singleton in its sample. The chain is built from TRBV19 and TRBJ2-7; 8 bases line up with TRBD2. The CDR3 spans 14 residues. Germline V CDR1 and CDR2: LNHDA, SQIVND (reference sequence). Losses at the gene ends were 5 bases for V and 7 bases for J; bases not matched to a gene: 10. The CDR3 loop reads CASSPRGLAREQYF. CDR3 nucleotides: TGTGCCAGTAGTCCCCGAGGACTAGCTCGGGAGCAGTACTTC.

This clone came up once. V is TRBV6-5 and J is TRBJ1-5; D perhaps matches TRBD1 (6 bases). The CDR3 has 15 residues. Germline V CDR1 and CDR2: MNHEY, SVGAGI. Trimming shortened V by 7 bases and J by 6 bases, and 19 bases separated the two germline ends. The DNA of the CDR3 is TGTGCCAGCAAGTTAGATAAGGGGGAGGGTCAGCCCCAGCATTTT. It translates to CASKLDKGEGQPQHF.

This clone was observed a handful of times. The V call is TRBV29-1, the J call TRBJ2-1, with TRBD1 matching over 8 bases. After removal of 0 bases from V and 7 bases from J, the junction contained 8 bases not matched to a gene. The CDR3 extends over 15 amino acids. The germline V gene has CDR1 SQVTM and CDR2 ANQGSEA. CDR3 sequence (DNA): TGCAGCGTTGAAGATCCAGGACAGGGTACAAATGAGCAGTTCTTC. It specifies CSVEDPGQGTNEQFF.

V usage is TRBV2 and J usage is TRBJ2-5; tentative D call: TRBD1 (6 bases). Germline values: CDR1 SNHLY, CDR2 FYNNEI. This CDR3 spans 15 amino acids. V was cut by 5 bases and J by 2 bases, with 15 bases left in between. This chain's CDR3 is CASSHIGGGQETQYF. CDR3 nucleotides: TGTGCCAGCAGTCATATAGGGGGTGGGCAAGAGACCCAGTACTTC. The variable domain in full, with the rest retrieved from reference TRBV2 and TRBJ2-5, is EPEVTQTPSHQVTQMGQEVILRCVPISNHLYFYWYRQILGQKVEFLVSFYNNEISEKSEIFDDQFSVERPDGSNFTLKIRSTKLEDSAMYFCASSHIGGGQETQYFGPGTRLLVL.

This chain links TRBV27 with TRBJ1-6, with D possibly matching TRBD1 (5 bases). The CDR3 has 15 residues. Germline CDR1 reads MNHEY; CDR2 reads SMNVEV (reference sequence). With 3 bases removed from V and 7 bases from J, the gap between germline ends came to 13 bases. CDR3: CASSFIDSLNSPLHF. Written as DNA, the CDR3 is TGTGCCAGCAGTTTTATTGACAGCCTCAATTCACCCCTCCACTTT.

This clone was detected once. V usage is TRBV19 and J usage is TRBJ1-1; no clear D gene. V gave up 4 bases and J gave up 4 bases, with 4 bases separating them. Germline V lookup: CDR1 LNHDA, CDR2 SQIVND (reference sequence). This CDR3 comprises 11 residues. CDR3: CASSSITEAFF. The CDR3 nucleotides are TGTGCCAGTAGTAGTATCACTGAAGCTTTCTTT.

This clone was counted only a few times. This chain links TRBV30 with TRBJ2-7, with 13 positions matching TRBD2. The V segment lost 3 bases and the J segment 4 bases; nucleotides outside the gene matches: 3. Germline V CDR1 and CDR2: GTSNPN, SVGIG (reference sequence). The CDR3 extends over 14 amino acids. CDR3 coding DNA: TGTGCCTGGAGACTAGCGGGAGGGGTTTACGAGCAGTACTTC. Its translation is CAWRLAGGVYEQYF.

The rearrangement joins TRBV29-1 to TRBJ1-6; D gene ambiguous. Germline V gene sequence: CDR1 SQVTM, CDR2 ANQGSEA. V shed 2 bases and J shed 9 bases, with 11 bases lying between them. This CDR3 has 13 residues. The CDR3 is CSVELTPGSPLHF. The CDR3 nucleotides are TGCAGCGTTGAACTTACGCCGGGTTCACCCCTCCACTTT.

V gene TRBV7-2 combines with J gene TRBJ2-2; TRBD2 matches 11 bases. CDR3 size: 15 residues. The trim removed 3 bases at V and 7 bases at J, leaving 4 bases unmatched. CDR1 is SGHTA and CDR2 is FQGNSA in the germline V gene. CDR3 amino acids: CASSFTGTSGGELFF. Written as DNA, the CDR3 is TGTGCCAGCAGCTTCACCGGGACTAGCGGCGGGGAGCTGTTTTTT. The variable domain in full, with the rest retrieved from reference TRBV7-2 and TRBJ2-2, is GAGVSQSPSNKVTEKGKDVELRCDPISGHTALYWYRQSLGQGLEFLIYFQGNSAPDKSGLPSDRFSAERTGGSVSTLTIQRTQQEDSAVYLCASSFTGTSGGELFFGEGSRLTVL.

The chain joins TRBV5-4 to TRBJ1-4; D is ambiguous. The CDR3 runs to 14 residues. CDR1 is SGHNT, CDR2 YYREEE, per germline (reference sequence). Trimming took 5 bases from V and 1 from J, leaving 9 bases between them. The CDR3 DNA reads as TGTGCCAGCAGACAAGGAGGAACTAATGAAAAACTGTTTTTT. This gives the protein CASRQGGTNEKLFF.

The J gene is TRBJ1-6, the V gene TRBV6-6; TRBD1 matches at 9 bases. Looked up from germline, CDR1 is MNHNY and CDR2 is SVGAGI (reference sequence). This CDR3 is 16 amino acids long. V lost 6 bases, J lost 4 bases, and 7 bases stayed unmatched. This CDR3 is CASSLGQGFYNSPLHF. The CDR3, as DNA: TGTGCCAGCAGCCTGGGACAGGGATTTTATAATTCACCCCTCCACTTT.

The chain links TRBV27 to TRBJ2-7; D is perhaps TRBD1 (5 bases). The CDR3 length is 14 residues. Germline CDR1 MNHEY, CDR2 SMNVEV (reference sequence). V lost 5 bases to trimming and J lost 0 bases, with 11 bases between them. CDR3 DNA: TGTGCCAGCAGTCGGCCGACAGTCTCCTACGAGCAGTACTTC. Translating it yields CASSRPTVSYEQYF.

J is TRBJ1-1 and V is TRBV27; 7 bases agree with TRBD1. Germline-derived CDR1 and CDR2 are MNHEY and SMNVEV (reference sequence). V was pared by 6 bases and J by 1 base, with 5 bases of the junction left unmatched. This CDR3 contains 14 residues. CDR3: CASSRTGGNTEAFF. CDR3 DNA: TGTGCCAGCAGCCGGACAGGAGGGAACACTGAAGCTTTCTTT.

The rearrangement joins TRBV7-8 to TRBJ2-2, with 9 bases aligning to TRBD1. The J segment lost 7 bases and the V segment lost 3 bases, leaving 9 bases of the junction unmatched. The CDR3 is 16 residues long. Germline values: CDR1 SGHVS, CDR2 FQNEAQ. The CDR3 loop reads CASSFEGTGYGGELFF. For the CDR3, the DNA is TGTGCCAGCAGCTTCGAAGGGACAGGGTATGGCGGGGAGCTGTTTTTT.